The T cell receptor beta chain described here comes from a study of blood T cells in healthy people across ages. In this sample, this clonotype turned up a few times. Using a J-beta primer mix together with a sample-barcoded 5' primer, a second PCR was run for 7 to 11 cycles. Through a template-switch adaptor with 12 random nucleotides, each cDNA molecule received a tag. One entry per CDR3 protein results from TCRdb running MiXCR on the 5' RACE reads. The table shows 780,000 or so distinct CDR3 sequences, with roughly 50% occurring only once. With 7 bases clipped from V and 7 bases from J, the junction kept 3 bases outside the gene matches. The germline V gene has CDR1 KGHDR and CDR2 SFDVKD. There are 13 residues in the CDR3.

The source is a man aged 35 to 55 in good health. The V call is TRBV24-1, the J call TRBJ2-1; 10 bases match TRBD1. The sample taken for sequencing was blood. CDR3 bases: TGTGCCACCAGGGGACAGGGGAGTAATGAGCAGTTCTTC. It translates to CATRGQGSNEQFF.